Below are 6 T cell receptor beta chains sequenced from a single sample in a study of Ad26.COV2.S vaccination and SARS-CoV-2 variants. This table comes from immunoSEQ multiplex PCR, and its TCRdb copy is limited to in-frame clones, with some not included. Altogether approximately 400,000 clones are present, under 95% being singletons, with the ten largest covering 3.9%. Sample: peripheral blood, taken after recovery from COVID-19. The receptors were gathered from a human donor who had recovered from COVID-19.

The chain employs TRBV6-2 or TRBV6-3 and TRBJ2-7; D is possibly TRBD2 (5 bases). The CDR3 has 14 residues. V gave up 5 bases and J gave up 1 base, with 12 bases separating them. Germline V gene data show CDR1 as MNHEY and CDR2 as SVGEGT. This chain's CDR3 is CASSKDGDSYEQYF. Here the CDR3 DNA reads TGTGCCAGCAGTAAGGACGGGGATTCCTACGAGCAGTACTTC.

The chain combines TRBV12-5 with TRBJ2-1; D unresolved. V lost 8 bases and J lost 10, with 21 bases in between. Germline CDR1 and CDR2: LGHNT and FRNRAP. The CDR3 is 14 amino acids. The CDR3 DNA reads TGTGCTAGTCTTCTAACAGAGAATTCGGTCGAGCAGTTCTTC. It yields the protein CASLLTENSVEQFF.

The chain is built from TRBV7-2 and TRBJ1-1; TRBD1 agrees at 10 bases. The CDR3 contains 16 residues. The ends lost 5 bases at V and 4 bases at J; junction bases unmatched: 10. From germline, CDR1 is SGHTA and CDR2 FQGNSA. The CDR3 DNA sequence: TGTGCCAGCAGCCCGAACCGACAGGGGGCAGGCACTGAAGCTTTCTTT. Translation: CASSPNRQGAGTEAFF.

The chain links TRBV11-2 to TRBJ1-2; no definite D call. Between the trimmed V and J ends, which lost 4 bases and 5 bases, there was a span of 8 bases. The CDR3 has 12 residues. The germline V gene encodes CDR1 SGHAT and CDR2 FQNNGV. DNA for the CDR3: TGTGCCAGCAGCTCTGGACCTTATGGCTACACCTTC. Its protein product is CASSSGPYGYTF.

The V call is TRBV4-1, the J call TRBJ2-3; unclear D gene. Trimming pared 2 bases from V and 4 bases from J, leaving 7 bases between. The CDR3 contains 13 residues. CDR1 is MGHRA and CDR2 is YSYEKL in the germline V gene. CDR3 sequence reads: CASSQRRADTQYF. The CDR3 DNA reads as TGCGCCAGCAGCCAACGAAGAGCAGATACGCAGTATTTT.

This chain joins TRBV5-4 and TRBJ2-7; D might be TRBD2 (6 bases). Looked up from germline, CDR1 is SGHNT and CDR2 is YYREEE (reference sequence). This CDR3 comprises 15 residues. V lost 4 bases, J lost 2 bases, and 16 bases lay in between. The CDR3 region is CASSHGWGEAYEQYF. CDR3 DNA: TGTGCCAGCAGCCATGGCTGGGGGGAGGCCTACGAGCAGTACTTC. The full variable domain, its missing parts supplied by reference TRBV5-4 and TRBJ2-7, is ETGVTQSPTHLIKTRGQQVTLRCSSQSGHNTVSWYQQALGQGPQFIFQYYREEENGRGNFPPRFSGLQFPNYSSELNVNALELDDSALYLCASSHGWGEAYEQYFGPGTRLTVT.